These 21 T cell receptor beta chains originate from one sample sequenced in a study of PD-L1 blockade in urothelial cancer. The protocol was immunoSEQ multiplex PCR, while the TCRdb copy is restricted to in-frame clones and leaves out a portion. This table has 90,000 or so clones, roughly 90% appearing once. Described time point: pretreatment peripheral blood. Sequencing was performed on PBMCs, taken around atezolizumab (anti-PD-L1) treatment. The source is a woman aged 80 or over with urothelial cancer.

This clone has a single count. The chain combines TRBV7-9 with TRBJ2-1; perhaps TRBD2 as D (6 bases). CDR1 and CDR2 (germline): SEHNR, FQNEAQ (reference sequence). Trimming took 0 bases from V and 4 from J, leaving 16 bases between them. CDR3 length equals 17 residues. The CDR3 reads CASSLARGRGGYNEQFF. The CDR3 DNA sequence: TGTGCCAGCAGCTTAGCGCGAGGGCGGGGCGGATACAATGAGCAGTTCTTC.

This clone was recorded once. The chain joins TRBV5-1 to TRBJ2-5, with D perhaps TRBD2 (7 bases). Looked up from germline, CDR1 is SGHRS and CDR2 is YFSETQ. CDR3 length: 15 amino acids. Between the trimmed V and J ends, which lost 4 bases and 5 bases, there was a span of 18 bases. The CDR3 loop reads CASSPEGGLRETQYF. The CDR3 region has the DNA TGCGCCAGCAGCCCGGAGGGGGGGCTCAGGGAGACCCAGTACTTC. The variable domain in full, completed from reference TRBV5-1 and TRBJ2-5, reads KAGVTQTPRYLIKTRGQQVTLSCSPISGHRSVSWYQQTPGQGLQFLFEYFSETQRNKGNFPGRFSGRQFSNSRSEMNVSTLELGDSALYLCASSPEGGLRETQYFGPGTRLLVL.

This clone has a single count. Here the CDR3 reads CASSLQEGASTDTQYF. CDR3 sequence (DNA): TGTGCCAGCAGTCTTCAGGAGGGGGCTAGCACAGATACGCAGTATTTT. The chain combines TRBV6-6 with TRBJ2-3; tentatively, D is TRBD1 (7 bases). Germline loops: CDR1 MNHNY, CDR2 SVGAGI (reference sequence). CDR3 length: 16 amino acids. Trimming cost V 5 bases and J 0 bases, with 15 bases left between them.

The chain is built from TRBV4-1 and TRBJ2-7; unclear D gene. The CDR3 totals 14 residues. Trimming stripped 1 base from V and 7 bases from J, with 14 bases between. Germline lookup yields CDR1 MGHRA and CDR2 YSYEKL. CDR3 in DNA: TGCGCCAGCAGCCAAGTGCAGGTGACGGTGGAGCAGTACTTC. This encodes CASSQVQVTVEQYF.

CDR3 region: CASSPGHRTPYEQYF. Written as DNA, the CDR3 is TGCGCCAGCAGCCCGGGACACCGAACCCCCTACGAGCAGTACTTC. V gene TRBV5-1 combines with J gene TRBJ2-7; possibly TRBD1 for D (6 bases). Germline V gene data show CDR1 as SGHRS and CDR2 as YFSETQ. The CDR3 loop spans 15 amino acids. Trimming cost V 4 bases and J 2 bases, with 16 bases left between them.

The rearrangement uses TRBV18 and TRBJ2-5; D uncertain. The germline V gene has CDR1 KGHSH and CDR2 LQKENI. V lost 1 base and J lost 5, with 11 bases in between. CDR3 length equals 14 residues. The CDR3 sequence: CASSPRSVGETQYF. DNA for the CDR3: TGTGCCAGCTCACCACGAAGCGTTGGGGAGACCCAGTACTTC.

This sequence joins TRBV7-9 and TRBJ2-3; 10 nucleotides line up with TRBD1. This CDR3 is 16 amino acids long. With 2 bases clipped from V and 2 bases from J, the junction kept 4 bases outside the gene matches. Per germline, CDR1 SEHNR and CDR2 FQNEAQ (reference sequence). CDR3 nucleotide sequence: TGTGCCAGCAGCTTACCGGACAGGGGGGTCACAGATACGCAGTATTTT. Its translation: CASSLPDRGVTDTQYF.

The V gene is TRBV28, the J gene TRBJ1-4, with 8 bases lining up with TRBD1. V trimming: 7 bases; J trimming: 2 bases; junction bases outside the gene matches: 12. The CDR3 runs to 17 residues. The V gene's germline CDR1 is MDHEN and CDR2 SYDVKM. DNA for the CDR3: TGTGCCAGCAACCCGGCAGGGGGCGTACGTACTAATGAAAAACTGTTTTTT. Translated, it gives CASNPAGGVRTNEKLFF.

This chain uses TRBV6-4 with TRBJ2-1; perhaps TRBD1 as D (7 bases). Germline CDR1 and CDR2: MRHNA and SNTAGT. The CDR3 consists of 15 residues. Trimming shortened V by 3 bases and J by 6 bases, and 15 bases separated the two germline ends. The CDR3, as DNA: TGTGCCAGCAGTGAAGGGTCGCGGGACAGCAATGAGCAGTTCTTC. Translation: CASSEGSRDSNEQFF.

The V and J genes are TRBV28 and TRBJ2-1; 14 bases are shared with TRBD2. This CDR3 contains 15 residues. Germline V gene data show CDR1 as MDHEN and CDR2 as SYDVKM. The trim removed 7 bases at V and 9 bases at J, leaving 8 bases unmatched. The CDR3 reads CASTKGTSGSSEQFF. CDR3 nucleotides: TGTGCCAGCACCAAGGGGACTAGCGGGAGTAGTGAGCAGTTCTTC.

CDR3 residues: CASSTNPGTASEAFF. The CDR3 coding sequence is TGTGCCAGTAGTACAAACCCCGGGACAGCCAGTGAAGCTTTCTTT. The chain has TRBV19 and TRBJ1-1; 7 nucleotides agree with TRBD1. Germline loops: CDR1 LNHDA, CDR2 SQIVND (reference sequence). V was pared by 4 bases and J by 7 bases, with 12 bases of the junction left unmatched. The CDR3 sequence is 15 residues long.

This chain connects TRBV7-9 to TRBJ2-7; 7 nucleotides match TRBD2. V shed 5 bases and J 3 bases; nucleotides not matched to a gene: 7. CDR3 size: 14 residues. The germline gives CDR1 SEHNR, CDR2 FQNEAQ (reference sequence). The CDR3 DNA follows: TGTGCCAGCAGCGAAAGACTAGCCAACTACGAGCAGTACTTC. As protein: CASSERLANYEQYF.

V gene TRBV6-5 combines with J gene TRBJ2-2; no clear D. V shed 8 bases and J shed 0 bases, with 7 bases lying between them. The germline V gene has CDR1 MNHEY and CDR2 SVGAGI. The CDR3 length is 13 residues. DNA for the CDR3: TGTGCCAGCGGTGGGCCGAACACCGGGGAGCTGTTTTTT. Translating it yields CASGGPNTGELFF.

This clone showed up just a few times. CDR3 protein: CASSANQGSTQYF. Written as DNA, the CDR3 is TGTGCCAGCAGCGCCAATCAGGGGAGCACCCAGTACTTC. V and J are TRBV11-1 and TRBJ2-5, with D possibly matching TRBD1 (6 bases). V lost 5 bases, J lost 8 bases, and 15 bases lay in between. Per the germline V gene, CDR1 is SGHAT and CDR2 is FQDESV (reference sequence). The CDR3 is 13 residues long.

The chain uses TRBV5-1 and TRBJ2-7; the match to TRBD1 covers 11 bases. Losses at the gene ends were 5 bases for V and 3 bases for J; bases not matched to a gene: 4. The CDR3 spans 14 residues. Looked up from germline, CDR1 is SGHRS and CDR2 is YFSETQ. CDR3 DNA sequence: TGCGCCAGCAGAGCCGGGACAGGGGGCTACGAGCAGTACTTC. Its translation is CASRAGTGGYEQYF. The complete variable domain, with remaining parts taken from reference TRBV5-1 and TRBJ2-7, reads KAGVTQTPRYLIKTRGQQVTLSCSPISGHRSVSWYQQTPGQGLQFLFEYFSETQRNKGNFPGRFSGRQFSNSRSEMNVSTLELGDSALYLCASRAGTGGYEQYFGPGTRLTVT.

The chain recombines TRBV27 with TRBJ1-1; TRBD1 matches 8 bases. Unmatched junction bases numbered 5, after V lost 2 bases and J lost 0 bases. Germline V gene sequence: CDR1 MNHEY, CDR2 SMNVEV (reference sequence). This CDR3 contains 16 residues. CDR3: CASSLEMDRVNTEAFF. CDR3 bases: TGTGCCAGCAGTTTAGAGATGGACAGGGTGAACACTGAAGCTTTCTTT.

The V and J genes are TRBV19 and TRBJ2-5; 13 bases agree with TRBD2. The CDR3 loop spans 14 amino acids. Germline V lookup: CDR1 LNHDA, CDR2 SQIVND (reference sequence). V gave up 5 bases and J gave up 4 bases; unmatched junction bases: 1. In DNA, the CDR3 is TGTGCCAGTAGTCGACTAGCGGGAGGAGAGACCCAGTACTTC. Residues: CASSRLAGGETQYF.

This chain uses TRBV5-1 with TRBJ2-3; D is perhaps TRBD1 (6 bases). CDR1 and CDR2 (germline): SGHRS, YFSETQ. This CDR3 region has 15 residues. Trimming pared 0 bases from V and 6 bases from J, leaving 14 bases between. CDR3 protein: CASSLAGRQGDTQYF. CDR3 DNA sequence: TGCGCCAGCAGCTTGGCCGGTCGTCAGGGGGATACGCAGTATTTT.

The genes are TRBV7-8 and TRBJ1-1, with TRBD1 matching 10 bases. Germline values: CDR1 SGHVS, CDR2 FQNEAQ. There are 16 residues in the CDR3. Losses at the gene ends were 1 base for V and 1 base for J; bases not matched to a gene: 3. This CDR3 reads CASSLGGTGANTEAFF. CDR3 DNA: TGTGCCAGCAGCTTAGGGGGGACAGGGGCGAACACTGAAGCTTTCTTT.

The count of this clone is one. V gene TRBV6-1 combines with J gene TRBJ2-2; 8 bases line up with TRBD1. Germline loops: CDR1 MNHNS, CDR2 SASEGT. The CDR3 runs 15 residues. V trimming: 4 bases; J trimming: 1 base; junction bases outside the gene matches: 2. CDR3 loop: CASSVTGVNTGELFF. CDR3 DNA: TGTGCCAGCAGTGTGACAGGGGTGAACACCGGGGAGCTGTTTTTT.

The chain has TRBV30 and TRBJ1-1; D might be TRBD1 (6 bases). The germline V gene encodes CDR1 GTSNPN and CDR2 SVGIG (reference sequence). Trimming removed 5 bases from V and 4 bases from J, with 20 bases in between. The CDR3 consists of 15 residues. The CDR3 is CAWENRQAGPTEAFF. The CDR3 DNA reads TGTGCCTGGGAGAACCGACAGGCGGGTCCCACTGAAGCTTTCTTT.